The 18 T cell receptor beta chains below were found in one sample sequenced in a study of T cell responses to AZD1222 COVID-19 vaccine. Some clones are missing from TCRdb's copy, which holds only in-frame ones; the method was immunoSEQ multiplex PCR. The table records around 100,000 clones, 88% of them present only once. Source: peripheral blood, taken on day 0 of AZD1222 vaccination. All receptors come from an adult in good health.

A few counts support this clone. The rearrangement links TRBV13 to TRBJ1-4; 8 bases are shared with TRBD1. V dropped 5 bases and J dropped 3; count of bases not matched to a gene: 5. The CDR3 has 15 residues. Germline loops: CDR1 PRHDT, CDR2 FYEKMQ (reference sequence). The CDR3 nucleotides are TGTGCCAGCAGCCCATGGGGACAGGCTAATGAAAAACTGTTTTTT. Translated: CASSPWGQANEKLFF.

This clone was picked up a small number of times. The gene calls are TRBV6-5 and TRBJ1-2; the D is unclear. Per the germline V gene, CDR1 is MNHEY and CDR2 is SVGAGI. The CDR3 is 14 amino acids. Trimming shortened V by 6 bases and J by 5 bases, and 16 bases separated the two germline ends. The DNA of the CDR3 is TGTGCCAGCAGATTGGCAAGCCCCAATTATGGCTACACCTTC. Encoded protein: CASRLASPNYGYTF.

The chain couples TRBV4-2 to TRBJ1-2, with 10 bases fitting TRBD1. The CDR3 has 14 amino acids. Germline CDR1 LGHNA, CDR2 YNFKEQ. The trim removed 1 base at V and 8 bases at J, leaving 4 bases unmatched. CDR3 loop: CASSQGTGGLGYTF. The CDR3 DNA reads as TGTGCCAGCAGCCAAGGGACAGGGGGTCTGGGCTACACCTTC.

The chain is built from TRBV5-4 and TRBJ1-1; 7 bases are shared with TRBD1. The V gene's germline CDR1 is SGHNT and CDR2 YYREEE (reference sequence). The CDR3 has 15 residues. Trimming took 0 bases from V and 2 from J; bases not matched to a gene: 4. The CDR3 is CASSLGQGINTEAFF. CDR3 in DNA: TGTGCCAGCAGCTTGGGACAGGGCATTAACACTGAAGCTTTCTTT.

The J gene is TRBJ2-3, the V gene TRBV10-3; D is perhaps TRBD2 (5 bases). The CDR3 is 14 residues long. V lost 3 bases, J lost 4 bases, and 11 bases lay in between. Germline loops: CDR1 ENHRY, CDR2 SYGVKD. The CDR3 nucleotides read TGTGCCATCAGTGATTCGAGCGGTCCAGATACGCAGTATTTT. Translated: CAISDSSGPDTQYF.

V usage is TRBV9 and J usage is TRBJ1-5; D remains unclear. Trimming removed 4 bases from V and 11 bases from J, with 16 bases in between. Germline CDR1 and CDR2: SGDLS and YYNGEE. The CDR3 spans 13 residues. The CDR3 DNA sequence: TGTGCCAGCAGCACATCCTGGGGTATGGCCCAGCATTTT. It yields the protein CASSTSWGMAQHF. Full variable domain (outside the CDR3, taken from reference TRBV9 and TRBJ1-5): DSGVTQTPKHLITATGQRVTLRCSPRSGDLSVYWYQQSLDQGLQFLIQYYNGEERAKGNILERFSAQQFPDLHSELNLSSLELGDSALYFCASSTSWGMAQHFGDGTRLSIL.

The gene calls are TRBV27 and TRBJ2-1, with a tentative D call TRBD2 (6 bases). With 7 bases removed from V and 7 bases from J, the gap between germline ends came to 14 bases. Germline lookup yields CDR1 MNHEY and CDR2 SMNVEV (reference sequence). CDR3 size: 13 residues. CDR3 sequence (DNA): TGTGCCAGCACCTTTTCCGGAGGGAATGAGCAGTTCTTC. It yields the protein CASTFSGGNEQFF.

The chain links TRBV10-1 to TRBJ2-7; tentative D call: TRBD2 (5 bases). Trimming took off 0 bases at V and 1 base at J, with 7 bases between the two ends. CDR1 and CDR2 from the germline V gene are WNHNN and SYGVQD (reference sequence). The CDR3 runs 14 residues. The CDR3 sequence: CASSESLASYEQYF. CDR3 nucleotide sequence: TGCGCCAGCAGTGAGTCATTAGCGTCCTACGAGCAGTACTTC.

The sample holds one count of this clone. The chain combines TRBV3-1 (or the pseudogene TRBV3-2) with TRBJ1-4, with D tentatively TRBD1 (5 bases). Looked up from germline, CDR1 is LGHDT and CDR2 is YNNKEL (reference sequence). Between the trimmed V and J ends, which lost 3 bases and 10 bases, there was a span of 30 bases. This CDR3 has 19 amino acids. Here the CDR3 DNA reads TGTGCCAGCAGCCATTCCGGGACTAGCGGTGGGGTGGGTCGGGTAAAACTGTTTTTT. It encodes CASSHSGTSGGVGRVKLFF.

CDR3 protein: CSATEEFQSGANVLTF. CDR3 in DNA: TGCAGTGCTACTGAGGAGTTCCAGTCTGGGGCCAACGTCCTGACTTTC. V and J are TRBV20-1 and TRBJ2-6; D gene unclear. Germline loops: CDR1 DFQATT, CDR2 SNEGSKA (reference sequence). The ends were cut back, 4 bases at V and 1 base at J, with 14 bases in the middle. The CDR3 extends over 16 amino acids.

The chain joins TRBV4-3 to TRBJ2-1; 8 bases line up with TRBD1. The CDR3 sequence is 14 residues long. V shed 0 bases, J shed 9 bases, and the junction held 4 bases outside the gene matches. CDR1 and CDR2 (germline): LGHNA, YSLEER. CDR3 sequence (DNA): TGCGCCAGCAGCCAAGATGGGGGACAGGCTGAGCAGTTCTTC. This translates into CASSQDGGQAEQFF.

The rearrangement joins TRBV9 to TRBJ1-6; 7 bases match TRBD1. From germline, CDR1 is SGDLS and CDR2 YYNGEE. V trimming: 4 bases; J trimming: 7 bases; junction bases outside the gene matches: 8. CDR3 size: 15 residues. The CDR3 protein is CASSPRGGQNSPLHF. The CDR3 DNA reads TGTGCCAGCAGCCCCCGGGGGGGACAGAATTCACCCCTCCACTTT.

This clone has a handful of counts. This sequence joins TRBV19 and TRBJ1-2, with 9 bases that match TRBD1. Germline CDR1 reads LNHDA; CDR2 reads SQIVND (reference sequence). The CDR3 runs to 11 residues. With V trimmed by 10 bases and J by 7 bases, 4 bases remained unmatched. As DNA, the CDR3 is TGTGCCATCGGACAGGGGCCTGGCTACACCTTC. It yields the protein CAIGQGPGYTF.

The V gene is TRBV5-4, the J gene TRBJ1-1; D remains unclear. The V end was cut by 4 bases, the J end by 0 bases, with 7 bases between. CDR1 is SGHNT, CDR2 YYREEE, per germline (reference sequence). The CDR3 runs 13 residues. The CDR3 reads CASSAHLNTEAFF. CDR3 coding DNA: TGTGCCAGCAGCGCGCATCTGAACACTGAAGCTTTCTTT.

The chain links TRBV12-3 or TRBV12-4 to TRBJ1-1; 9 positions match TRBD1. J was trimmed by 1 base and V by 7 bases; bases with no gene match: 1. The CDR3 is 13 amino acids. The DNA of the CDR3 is TGTGCCAGCAAGGGACAGGGGAACACTGAAGCTTTCTTT. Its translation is CASKGQGNTEAFF.

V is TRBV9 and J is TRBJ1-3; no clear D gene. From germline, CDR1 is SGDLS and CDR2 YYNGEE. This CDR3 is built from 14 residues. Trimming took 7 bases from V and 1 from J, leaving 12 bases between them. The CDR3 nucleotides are TGTGCCAGCTCAAGCGGGATTTCTGGAAACACCATATATTTT. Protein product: CASSSGISGNTIYF.

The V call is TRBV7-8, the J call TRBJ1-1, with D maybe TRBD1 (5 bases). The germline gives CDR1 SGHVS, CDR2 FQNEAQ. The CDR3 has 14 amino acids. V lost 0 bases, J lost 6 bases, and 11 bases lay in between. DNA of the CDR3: TGTGCCAGCAGCTTAGCATTGGGAGGGGCTGAAGCTTTCTTT. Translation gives CASSLALGGAEAFF.

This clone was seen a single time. The chain's CDR3 is CASSKDDGDVGDTQYF. In nucleotides, the CDR3 is TGTGCCAGCAGCAAAGATGACGGGGACGTTGGAGATACGCAGTATTTT. V is TRBV21-1 and J is TRBJ2-3. TRBV21-1 is marked as a pseudogene. The CDR3 is 16 residues long.